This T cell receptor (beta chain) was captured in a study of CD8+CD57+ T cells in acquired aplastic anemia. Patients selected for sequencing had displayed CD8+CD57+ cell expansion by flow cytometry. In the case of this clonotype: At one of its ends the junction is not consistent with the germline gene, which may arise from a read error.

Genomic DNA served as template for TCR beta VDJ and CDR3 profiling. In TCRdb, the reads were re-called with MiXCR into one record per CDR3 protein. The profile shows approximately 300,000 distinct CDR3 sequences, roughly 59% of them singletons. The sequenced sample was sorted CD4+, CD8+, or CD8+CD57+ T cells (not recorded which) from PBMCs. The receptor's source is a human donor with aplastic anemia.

Here the CDR3 reads CASSMRGGNEELFF. The CDR3 nucleotides are TGTGCCAGCAGTATGCGGGGGGGAAATGAAGAACTGTTTTTT. The chain links TRBV25-1 to TRBJ1-4; tentative D call: TRBD1 (5 bases). The length of the CDR3 is 14 residues. Per the germline V gene, CDR1 is MGHDK and CDR2 is SYGVNS.